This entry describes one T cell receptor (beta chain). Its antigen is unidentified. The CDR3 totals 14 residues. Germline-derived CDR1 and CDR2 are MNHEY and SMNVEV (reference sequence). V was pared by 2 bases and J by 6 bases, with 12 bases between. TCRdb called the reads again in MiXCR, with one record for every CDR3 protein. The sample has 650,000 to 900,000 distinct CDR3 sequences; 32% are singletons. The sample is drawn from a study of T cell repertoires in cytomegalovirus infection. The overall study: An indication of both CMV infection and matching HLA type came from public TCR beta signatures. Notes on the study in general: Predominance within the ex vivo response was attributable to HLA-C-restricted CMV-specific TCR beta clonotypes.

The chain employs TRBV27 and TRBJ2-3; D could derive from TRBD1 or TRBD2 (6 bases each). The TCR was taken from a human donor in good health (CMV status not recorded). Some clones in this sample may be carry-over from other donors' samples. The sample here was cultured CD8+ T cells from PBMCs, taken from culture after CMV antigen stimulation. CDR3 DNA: TGTGCCAGCAGTTTAAGGGGGGCATACGATACGCAGTATTTT. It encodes CASSLRGAYDTQYF.